Included here is one T cell receptor (beta chain) sequence, with context. The antigen is undetermined. Libraries were prepared by immunoSEQ multiplex PCR; TCRdb keeps only in-frame clonotypes and omits some of them. The repertoire holds about 8,000 clones, with 70% as singletons. Regarding time point: after neoadjuvant nivolumab, at surgical resection. Patients were newly diagnosed with stage II-IVA oral cavity squamous cell carcinoma without prior systemic or radiation treatment. The entry originates in a study of neoadjuvant anti-PD-1 for oral cavity cancer. Across the whole study: Patients without progression received a fourth nivolumab dose around day 43, then surgical resection on days 50-56. Findings and limits, study-wide: Only three patients per response group were TCR-analyzed; validation needed.

Source: PBMCs, taken after nivolumab (anti-PD-1) treatment. This sequence was found in a person between 40 and 80 years old with oral cavity squamous cell carcinoma.

The DNA of the CDR3 is TGTGCCAGCAGTACCTTCGACGGGGCCTACAATGAGCAGTTCTTC. Encoded protein: CASSTFDGAYNEQFF. The gene calls are TRBV9 and TRBJ2-1; tentative D call: TRBD2 (5 bases). The CDR3 is 15 amino acids. Germline assignment: CDR1 SGDLS and CDR2 YYNGEE. V was trimmed by 5 bases and J by 2 bases, leaving 14 bases between them.